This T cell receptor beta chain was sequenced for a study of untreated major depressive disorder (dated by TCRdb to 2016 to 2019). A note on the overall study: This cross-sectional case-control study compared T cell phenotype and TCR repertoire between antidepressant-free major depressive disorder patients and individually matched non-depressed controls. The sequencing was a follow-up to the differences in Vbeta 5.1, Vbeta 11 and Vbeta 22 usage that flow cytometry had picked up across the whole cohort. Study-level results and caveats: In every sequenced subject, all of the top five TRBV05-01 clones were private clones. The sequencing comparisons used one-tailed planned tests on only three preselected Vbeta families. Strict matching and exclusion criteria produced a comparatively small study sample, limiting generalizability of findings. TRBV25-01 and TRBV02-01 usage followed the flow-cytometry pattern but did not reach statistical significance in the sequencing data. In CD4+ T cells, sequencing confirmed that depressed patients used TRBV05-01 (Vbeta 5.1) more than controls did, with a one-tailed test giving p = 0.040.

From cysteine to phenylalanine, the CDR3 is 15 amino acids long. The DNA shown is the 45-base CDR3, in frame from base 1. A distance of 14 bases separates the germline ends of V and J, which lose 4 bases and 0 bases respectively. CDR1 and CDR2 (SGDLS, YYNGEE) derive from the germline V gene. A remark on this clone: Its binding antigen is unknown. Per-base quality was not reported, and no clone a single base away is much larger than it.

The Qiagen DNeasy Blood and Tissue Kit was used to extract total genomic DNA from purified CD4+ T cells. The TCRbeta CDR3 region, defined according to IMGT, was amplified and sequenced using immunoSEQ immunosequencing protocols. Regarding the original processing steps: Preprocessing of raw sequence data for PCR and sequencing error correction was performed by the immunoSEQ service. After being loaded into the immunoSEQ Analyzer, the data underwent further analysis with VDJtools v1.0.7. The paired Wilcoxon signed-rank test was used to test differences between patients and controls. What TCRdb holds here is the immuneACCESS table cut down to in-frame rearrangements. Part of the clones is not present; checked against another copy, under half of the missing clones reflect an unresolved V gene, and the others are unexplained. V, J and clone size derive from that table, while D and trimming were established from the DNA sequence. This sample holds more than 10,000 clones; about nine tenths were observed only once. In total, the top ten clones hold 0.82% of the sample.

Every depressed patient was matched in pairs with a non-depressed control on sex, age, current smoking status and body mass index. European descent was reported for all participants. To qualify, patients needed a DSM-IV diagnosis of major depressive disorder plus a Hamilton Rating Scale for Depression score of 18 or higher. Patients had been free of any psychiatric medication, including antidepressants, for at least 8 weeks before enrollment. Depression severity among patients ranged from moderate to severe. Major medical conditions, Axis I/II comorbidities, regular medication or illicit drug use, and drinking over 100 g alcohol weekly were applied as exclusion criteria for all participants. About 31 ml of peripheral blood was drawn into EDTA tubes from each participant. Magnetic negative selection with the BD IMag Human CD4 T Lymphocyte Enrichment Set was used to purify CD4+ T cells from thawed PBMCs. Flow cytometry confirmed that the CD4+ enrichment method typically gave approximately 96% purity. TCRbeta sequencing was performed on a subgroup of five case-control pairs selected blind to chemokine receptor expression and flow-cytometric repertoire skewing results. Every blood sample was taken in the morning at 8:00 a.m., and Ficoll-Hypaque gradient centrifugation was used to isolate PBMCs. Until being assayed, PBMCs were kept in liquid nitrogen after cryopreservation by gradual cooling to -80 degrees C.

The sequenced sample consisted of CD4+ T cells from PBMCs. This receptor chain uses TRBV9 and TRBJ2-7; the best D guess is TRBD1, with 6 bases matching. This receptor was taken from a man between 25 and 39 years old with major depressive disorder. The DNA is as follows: TGTGCCAGCAGCCCAGGACAGCTAAGCTCCTACGAGCAGTACTTC. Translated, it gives CASSPGQLSSYEQYF.